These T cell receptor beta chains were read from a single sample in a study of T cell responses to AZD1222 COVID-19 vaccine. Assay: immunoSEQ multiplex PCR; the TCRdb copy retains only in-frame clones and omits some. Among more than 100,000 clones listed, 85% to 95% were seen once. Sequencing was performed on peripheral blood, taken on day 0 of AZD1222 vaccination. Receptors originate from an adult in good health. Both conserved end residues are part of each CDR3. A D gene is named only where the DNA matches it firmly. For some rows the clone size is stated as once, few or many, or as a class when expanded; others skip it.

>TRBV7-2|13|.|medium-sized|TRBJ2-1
TGTGCCAGCAGCTTAGTTCTAGGCAATGAGCAGTTCTTC
CASSLVLGNEQFF
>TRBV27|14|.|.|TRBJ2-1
TGTGCCAGCAGTCCCGATCTCTTCGGGCTTGAGCAGTTCTTC
CASSPDLFGLEQFF
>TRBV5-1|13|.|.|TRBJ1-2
TGCGCCAGCATGGGGGCGCGGAACTATGGCTACACCTTC
CASMGARNYGYTF
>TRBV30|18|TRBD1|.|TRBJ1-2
TGTGCCTGGAGCCGTTCCGGACAGGGTCGACAGATATTAGAAGGCTACACCTTC
CAWSRSGQGRQILEGYTF
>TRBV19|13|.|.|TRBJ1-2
TGTGCCACCAACAGGGATGTTGACTATGGCTACACCTTC
CATNRDVDYGYTF
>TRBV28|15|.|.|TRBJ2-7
TGTGCCAGCATAGTATGGGGACAAGGAGCCTACGAGCAGTACTTC
CASIVWGQGAYEQYF
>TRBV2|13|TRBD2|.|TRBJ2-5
TGTGCCAGTCTAGCGGGGACCCAAGAGACCCAGTACTTC
CASLAGTQETQYF
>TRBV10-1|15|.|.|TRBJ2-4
TGCGCCAGCAGTGAGGGAGGGGAAGCCAAAAACATTCAGTACTTC
CASSEGGEAKNIQYF
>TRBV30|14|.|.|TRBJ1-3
TGTGCCTGGAGTGTGGCACTCACTGGAAACACCATATATTTT
CAWSVALTGNTIYF
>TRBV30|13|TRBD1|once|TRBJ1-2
TGTGCCTGGAGTAGGGACAGGGAGACTGGCTACACCTTC
CAWSRDRETGYTF
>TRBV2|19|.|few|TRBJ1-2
TGTGCCAGCAGTGGATGGAAAGGGGCTCGAAGTGTAGGGAACTATGGCTACACCTTC
CASSGWKGARSVGNYGYTF
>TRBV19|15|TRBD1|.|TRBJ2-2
TGTGCCAGTAGTAGAAGGGGACAGTGGGGCGGGGAGCTGTTTTTT
CASSRRGQWGGELFF
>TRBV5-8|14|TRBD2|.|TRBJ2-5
TGTGCCAGCGCTCAAGCGGGGGGGCAAGAGACCCAGTACTTC
CASAQAGGQETQYF
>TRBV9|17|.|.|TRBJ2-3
TGTGCCAGCAGCGTAGTGGGGTCGGGACTGGCTACAGATACGCAGTATTTT
CASSVVGSGLATDTQYF
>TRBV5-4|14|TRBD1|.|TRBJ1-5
TGTGCCAGCAGCTTACAGGGGGCTGGGCAGCCCCAGCATTTT
CASSLQGAGQPQHF
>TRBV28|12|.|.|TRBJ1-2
TGTGCCAGCAGCCTTTTAGACGGCGGCTACACCTTC
CASSLLDGGYTF
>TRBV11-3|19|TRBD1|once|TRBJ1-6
TGTGCCAGCAGCTTAGATCTCGAGATAGTCGGACAGGGAACTTCACCCCTCCACTTT
CASSLDLEIVGQGTSPLHF
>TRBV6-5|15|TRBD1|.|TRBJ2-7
TGTGCCAGCAGTTACGACAACAGGGGAGCATACGAGCAGTACTTC
CASSYDNRGAYEQYF
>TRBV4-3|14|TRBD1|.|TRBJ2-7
TGCGCCAGCAGCCAAGATAGACAGGGTTACGAGCAGTACTTC
CASSQDRQGYEQYF
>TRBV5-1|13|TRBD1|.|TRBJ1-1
TGCGCCAGCAGCTTTGGGACAGGAGACAGGGCTTTCTTT
CASSFGTGDRAFF
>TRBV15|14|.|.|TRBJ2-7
TGTGCCACCAGCAGAGATAACGGGGTCCGAGAGCAGTACTTC
CATSRDNGVREQYF
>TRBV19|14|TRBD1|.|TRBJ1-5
TGTGCCAGTAGACCGGACAGGGAGGTTCAGCCCCAGCATTTT
CASRPDREVQPQHF
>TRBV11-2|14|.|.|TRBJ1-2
TGTGCCAGCAGCTTAGACCTCAGCCTCTATGGCTACACCTTC
CASSLDLSLYGYTF
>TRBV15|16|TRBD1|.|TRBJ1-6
TGTGCCACCAGCAGATTCGAACAGGGGATCGATTCACCCCTCCACTTT
CATSRFEQGIDSPLHF
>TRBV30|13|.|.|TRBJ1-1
TGTGCCTGGAGTCGCCAGGGTGACACTGAAGCTTTCTTT
CAWSRQGDTEAFF
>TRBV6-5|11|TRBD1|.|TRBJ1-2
TGTGCCAGCAGGACAGGGGTTGGCTACACCTTC
CASRTGVGYTF
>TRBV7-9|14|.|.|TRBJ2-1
TGTGCCAGCAGCTTAGGGCAGGTTCACAATGAGCAGTTCTTC
CASSLGQVHNEQFF
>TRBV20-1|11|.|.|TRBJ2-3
TGCAGTGCTAGTCGGGATGATACGCAGTATTTT
CSASRDDTQYF
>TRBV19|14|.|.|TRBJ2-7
TGTGCCAGTAGTATCGAGGGGTTTACCTACGAGCAGTACTTC
CASSIEGFTYEQYF
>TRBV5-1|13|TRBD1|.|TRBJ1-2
TGCGCCAGCAGCTCCACAGGGGTCGGTGGCTACACCTTC
CASSSTGVGGYTF
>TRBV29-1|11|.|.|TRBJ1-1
TGCAGCGTTGCAAGGAACACTGAAGCTTTCTTT
CSVARNTEAFF
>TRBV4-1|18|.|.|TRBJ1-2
TGCGCCAGCAGCCAAGATCGGGGTATAGGGGCGGATAACTATGGCTACACCTTC
CASSQDRGIGADNYGYTF
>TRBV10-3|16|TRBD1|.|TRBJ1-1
TGTGCCATCGCGGAGGCGGGCACAGGGGGCATGACTGAAGCTTTCTTT
CAIAEAGTGGMTEAFF
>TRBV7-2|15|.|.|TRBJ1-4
TGTGCCAGCAGCTCGTCCACCCGATCGGGTGAAAAACTGTTTTTT
CASSSSTRSGEKLFF
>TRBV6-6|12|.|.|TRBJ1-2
TGTGCCACCGAGTGGATTGCCTATGGCTACACCTTC
CATEWIAYGYTF
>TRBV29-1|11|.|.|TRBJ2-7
TGCAGCGGTATCTTAGGGAACGAGCAGTACTTC
CSGILGNEQYF
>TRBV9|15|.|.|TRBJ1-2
TGTGCCAGCAGCGTAGTGGGGCAGGTGGAGGCTGGCTACACCTTC
CASSVVGQVEAGYTF